The 13 T cell receptor beta chains listed next were all sequenced from one sample in a study of neurological immune-mediated disorders. TCRdb re-called the 5' RACE reads with MiXCR, one entry per CDR3 protein. The table records 35,000 or so distinct CDR3 sequences, approximately 10% of them present only once. Sequenced material: PBMCs. These receptors originate from a woman in her twenties or thirties with HTLV-1-associated myelopathy (HAM/TSP).

The table lists this clonotype with many counts. The gene calls are TRBV27 and TRBJ2-1; 12 nucleotides align to TRBD2. The CDR3 is 15 residues long. Trimming at V came to 7 bases and at J to 7 bases, leaving 8 bases not matched to a gene. From germline, CDR1 is MNHEY and CDR2 SMNVEV (reference sequence). The CDR3 is CASNTLAGGRNEQFF. CDR3 nucleotides: TGTGCCAGCAATACGCTAGCGGGGGGGCGAAATGAGCAGTTCTTC.

Ten or more counts support this clonotype. The chain links TRBV20-1 to TRBJ1-2; TRBD1 agrees at 9 bases. J lost 6 bases, V lost 6 bases, and 11 bases had no gene match. CDR1 and CDR2 from the germline V gene are DFQATT and SNEGSKA (reference sequence). The CDR3 sequence is 14 residues long. CDR3: CSATATGGEHGYTF. CDR3 DNA sequence: TGCAGTGCCACGGCCACAGGGGGCGAGCATGGCTACACCTTC.

This clonotype was seen repeatedly, ten times or more. V gene TRBV18 combines with J gene TRBJ2-4; D remains unclear. Germline values: CDR1 KGHSH, CDR2 LQKENI. The CDR3 loop spans 16 amino acids. V lost 6 bases and J lost 10, with 25 bases in between. The CDR3 protein is CASSPSTRLGTQIQYF. CDR3 DNA: TGTGCCAGCTCCCCCTCCACCAGACTGGGAACGCAAATTCAGTACTTC.

The table lists this clonotype with many counts. The rearrangement links TRBV20-1 to TRBJ2-3, with D uncertain. Germline loops: CDR1 DFQATT, CDR2 SNEGSKA (reference sequence). This CDR3 region has 12 residues. Trimming left V 8 bases short and J 2 bases short, with 11 bases between. Here the CDR3 reads CSPVTNTDTQYF. The CDR3 DNA reads TGCAGTCCTGTAACTAACACAGATACGCAGTATTTT.

This clonotype showed up many times. The J gene is TRBJ1-3, the V gene TRBV18; unclear D gene. Trimming left V 1 base short and J 0 bases short, with 10 bases between. CDR1 KGHSH and CDR2 LQKENI come from the germline V gene. The CDR3 consists of 16 residues. The CDR3 region has the DNA TGTGCCAGCTCACCACAAGGACGGAGCTCTGGAAACACCATATATTTT. As protein: CASSPQGRSSGNTIYF.

This clonotype was observed many times. The CDR3 region has the DNA TGCAGTGCTGACGGACTAGCGGACACAGATACGCAGTATTTT. Residues: CSADGLADTDTQYF. This chain joins TRBV20-1 and TRBJ2-3; 10 bases are a match to TRBD2. The CDR3 extends over 14 amino acids. V was pared by 5 bases and J by 2 bases, with 4 bases of the junction left unmatched. Per germline, CDR1 DFQATT and CDR2 SNEGSKA (reference sequence).

The sample holds many counts of this clonotype. This sequence joins TRBV5-1 and TRBJ2-7; 10 nucleotides agree with TRBD1. This CDR3 spans 14 amino acids. Germline V lookup: CDR1 SGHRS, CDR2 YFSETQ. Losses at the gene ends were 7 bases for V and 0 bases for J; bases not matched to a gene: 4. CDR3 region: CASRDRGFSYEQYF. The CDR3 DNA reads as TGCGCCAGCCGGGACAGGGGTTTCTCCTACGAGCAGTACTTC.

This clonotype appeared many times. The chain combines TRBV5-1 with TRBJ1-5; 7 bases fit TRBD1. Germline values: CDR1 SGHRS, CDR2 YFSETQ. With V trimmed by 1 base and J by 0 bases, 1 base remained unmatched. The CDR3 length is 15 residues. Here the CDR3 DNA reads TGCGCCAGCAGCTTGTCAGGGGGTAGCAATCAGCCCCAGCATTTT. Protein: CASSLSGGSNQPQHF. Full variable domain (rest looked up from reference TRBV5-1 and TRBJ1-5): KAGVTQTPRYLIKTRGQQVTLSCSPISGHRSVSWYQQTPGQGLQFLFEYFSETQRNKGNFPGRFSGRQFSNSRSEMNVSTLELGDSALYLCASSLSGGSNQPQHFGDGTRLSIL.

This clonotype was observed at least ten times. The chain is built from TRBV20-1 and TRBJ1-2, with unresolved D. Deletions cut 3 bases from V and 0 bases from J, with 11 bases between. The germline gives CDR1 DFQATT, CDR2 SNEGSKA (reference sequence). This CDR3 has 14 residues. The DNA for the CDR3 is TGCAGTGCTAGGAAGGGCCTCGCTAACTATGGCTACACCTTC. Its protein product is CSARKGLANYGYTF.

This clonotype was found many times. The chain joins TRBV20-1 to TRBJ1-3; D may be TRBD1 (5 bases). CDR1 is DFQATT and CDR2 is SNEGSKA in the germline V gene (reference sequence). There are 16 residues in the CDR3. V was clipped by 2 bases and J by 0 bases, with 14 bases between them. CDR3 DNA sequence: TGCAGTGCTAGAATCCCGGGGACCAGCTCTGGAAACACCATATATTTT. As protein: CSARIPGTSSGNTIYF.

In regard to this clonotype: This sequence may be a read error, since a much larger clone differs from it by one base. The chain carries TRBV19 and TRBJ1-6, with a tentative D call TRBD1 (5 bases). With 8 bases removed from V and 19 bases from J, the gap between germline ends came to 30 bases. The CDR3 contains 15 residues. Germline CDR1 is LNHDA and CDR2 is SQIVND (reference sequence). The CDR3 nucleotides read TGTGCCAGTTCCACGGGGGTCAGCGGAGGGTTTATGTATCACTTT. Translated, it gives CASSTGVSGGFMYHF. The full variable domain, rest sourced from reference TRBV19 and TRBJ1-6, is DGGITQSPKYLFRKEGQNVTLSCEQNLNHDAMYWYRQDPGQGLRLIYYSQIVNDFQKGDIAEGYSVSREKKESFPLTVTSAQKNPTAFYLCASSTGVSGGFMYHFGNGTRLTVT.

This clonotype was counted ten times or more. This chain's CDR3 is CASSYPSGANVLTF. The CDR3 region has the DNA TGTGCCAGCAGTTACCCGTCTGGGGCCAACGTCCTGACTTTC. The chain has TRBV6-6 and TRBJ2-6, with D hard to call. There are 14 residues in the CDR3. Looked up from germline, CDR1 is MNHNY and CDR2 is SVGAGI (reference sequence). Deletions cut 2 bases from V and 1 base from J, with 3 bases between.

By sample fraction, this clonotype is medium-sized (0.01 to 0.1%). The DNA of the CDR3 is TGCGCCAGCAGCTCTACCGGGACAGGCTACGAGCAGTACTTC. The encoded protein is CASSSTGTGYEQYF. This chain uses TRBV5-1 with TRBJ2-7, with TRBD1 matching 8 bases. CDR3 length: 14 residues. V shed 3 bases, J shed 3 bases, and the junction held 5 bases outside the gene matches. Per germline, CDR1 SGHRS and CDR2 YFSETQ. The full variable domain, in which reference TRBV5-1 and TRBJ2-7 provide the parts outside the CDR3, is KAGVTQTPRYLIKTRGQQVTLSCSPISGHRSVSWYQQTPGQGLQFLFEYFSETQRNKGNFPGRFSGRQFSNSRSEMNVSTLELGDSALYLCASSSTGTGYEQYFGPGTRLTVT.